This entry features one TCR beta chain sequence. Total RNA and DNA came together from 20-30 mg of bulk tissue without cell sorting. Production of TCR beta cDNA used around 460 ng total RNA together with a constant-region primer. Slightly modified ARM-PCR served as the procedure for the TCR beta libraries. These libraries came from three rounds of nested multiplex PCR. The opening two PCR rounds, around 9 cycles each, paired TRBV1-TRBV30 forward primers with a C-beta reverse primer. TCRdb itself ran the multiplex PCR reads through MiXCR, one entry per CDR3 protein. This table has about 200,000 distinct CDR3 sequences, over 80% appearing once. Germline lookup yields CDR1 SGHAT and CDR2 FQDESV (reference sequence). This CDR3 is built from 17 residues. The data stem from a study of tumor-infiltrating lymphocytes in primary liver carcinoma. Study at large: Patients of both sexes were 30 to 69 years old.

Sequencing was performed on tumor tissue from primary liver carcinoma. V gene TRBV11-1 combines with J gene TRBJ2-4; 10 bases line up with TRBD2. This receptor was taken from a man aged 35-49 years with primary liver carcinoma and hepatitis B virus infection. The CDR3 here is CTTSSPGTSGTKNIQYF. The CDR3 region has the DNA TGTACCACCAGCTCTCCCGGTACTAGCGGGACCAAAAACATTCAGTACTTC.